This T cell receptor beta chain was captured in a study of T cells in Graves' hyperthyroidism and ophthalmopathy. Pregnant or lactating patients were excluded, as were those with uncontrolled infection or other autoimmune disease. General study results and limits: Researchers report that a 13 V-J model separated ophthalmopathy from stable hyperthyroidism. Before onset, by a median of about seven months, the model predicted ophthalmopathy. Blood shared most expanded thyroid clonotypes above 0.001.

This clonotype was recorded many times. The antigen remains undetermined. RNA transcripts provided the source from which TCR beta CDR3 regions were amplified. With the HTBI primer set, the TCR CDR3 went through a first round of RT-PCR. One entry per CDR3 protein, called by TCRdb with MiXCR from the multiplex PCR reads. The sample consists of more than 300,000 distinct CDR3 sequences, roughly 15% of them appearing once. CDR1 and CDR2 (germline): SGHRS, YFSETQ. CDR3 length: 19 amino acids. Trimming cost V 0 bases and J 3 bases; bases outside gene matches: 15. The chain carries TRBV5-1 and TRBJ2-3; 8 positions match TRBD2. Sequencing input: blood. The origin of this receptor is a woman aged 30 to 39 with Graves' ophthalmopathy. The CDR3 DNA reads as TGCGCCAGCAGCTTGGCCGTTAGTACTAGCGGTCCCAGAACAGATACGCAGTATTTT. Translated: CASSLAVSTSGPRTDTQYF.